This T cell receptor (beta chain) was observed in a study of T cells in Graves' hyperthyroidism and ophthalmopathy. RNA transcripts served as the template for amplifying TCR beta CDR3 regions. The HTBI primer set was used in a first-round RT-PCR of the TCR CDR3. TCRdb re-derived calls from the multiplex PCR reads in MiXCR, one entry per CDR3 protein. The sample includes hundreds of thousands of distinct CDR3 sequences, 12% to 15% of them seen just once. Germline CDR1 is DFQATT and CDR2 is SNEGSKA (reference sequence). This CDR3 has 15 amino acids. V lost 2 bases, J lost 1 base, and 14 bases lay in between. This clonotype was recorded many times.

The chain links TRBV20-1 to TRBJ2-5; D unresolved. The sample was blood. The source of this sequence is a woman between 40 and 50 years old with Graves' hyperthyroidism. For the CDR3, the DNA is TGCAGTGCTAGAAGGTTTGTCGGTTTCCAAGAGACCCAGTACTTC. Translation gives CSARRFVGFQETQYF.